This T cell receptor beta chain was sequenced for a study of cytomegalovirus exposure and HLA in healthy donors. Study-level findings and limits: A later analysis linked a missense variant in DCLRE1C to the trimming of TCR beta V and J genes.

With respect to this clone: Its antigen is unknown.

This CDR3 has 14 residues. The junction had 7 bases not matched to a gene; V was cut back by 5 bases and J by 3 bases. Germline V lookup: CDR1 LNHDA, CDR2 SQIVND (reference sequence). With 60 Vbeta and 13 Jbeta primers, the PCR was carried out. TCRdb keeps only in-frame clones here, not all; method: immunoSEQ multiplex PCR. The data show fewer than 120,000 clones, approximately 79% seen once. The chain combines TRBV19 with TRBJ2-7; 7 bases agree with TRBD2. The sequence was obtained from a man aged 25 to 45 in good health and CMV-seropositive. The specimen was PBMCs. The CDR3 region is CASSPGTNRYEQYF. DNA of the CDR3: TGTGCCAGTAGTCCGGGGACTAACCGCTACGAGCAGTACTTC.